Presented here are 29 T cell receptor beta chains from one specimen sequenced in a study of technical replicates of blood from a handful of donors (dated 2017 in TCRdb). Receptors were amplified or captured by the immunoSEQ multiplex PCR assay. What TCRdb holds here is the immuneACCESS table cut down to in-frame rearrangements. Part of the clones is not present; checked against another copy, under half of the missing clones reflect an unresolved V gene, and the others are unexplained. The sample table shows about 85,000 clones, and about 94% are seen once. The ten most abundant clones make up about 0.4% of the sample. The specimen was T cells isolated from PBMCs. These receptors all come from a human donor in good health.

The chain combines TRBV9 with TRBJ1-1, with D perhaps matching TRBD1 (5 bases). CDR3 length: 14 residues. Per germline, CDR1 SGDLS and CDR2 YYNGEE. Trimming pared 0 bases from V and 7 bases from J, leaving 13 bases between. CDR3 protein: CASSVGSDNVEAFF. The CDR3 DNA reads TGTGCCAGCAGCGTAGGATCGGACAACGTTGAAGCTTTCTTT.

V and J are TRBV6-1 and TRBJ2-5; TRBD1 matches 9 bases. V was pared by 5 bases and J by 4 bases, with 5 bases of the junction left unmatched. Germline-derived CDR1 and CDR2 are MNHNS and SASEGT. The CDR3 is made up of 14 amino acids. The CDR3 DNA reads TGTGCCAGCAGTCGTGACAGGGGGGGAGAGACCCAGTACTTC. Its protein product is CASSRDRGGETQYF.

The chain uses TRBV27 and TRBJ2-6, with TRBD2 as a possible D gene (5 bases). Germline V gives CDR1 MNHEY, CDR2 SMNVEV (reference sequence). The CDR3 loop spans 17 amino acids. V lost 3 bases to trimming and J lost 2 bases, with 14 bases between them. CDR3 amino acids: CASSLMVRAAGANVLTF. CDR3 DNA: TGTGCCAGCAGTTTGATGGTGAGGGCCGCTGGGGCCAACGTCCTGACTTTC.

The chain recombines TRBV27 with TRBJ2-7, with TRBD1 matching 8 bases. The CDR3 has 12 residues. Germline values: CDR1 MNHEY, CDR2 SMNVEV (reference sequence). V gave up 8 bases and J gave up 5 bases; unmatched junction bases: 5. Here the CDR3 reads CASGTGRDEQYF. The CDR3 region has the DNA TGTGCCAGCGGGACAGGAAGAGACGAGCAGTACTTC.

This clone has only one observation. The gene calls are TRBV11-3 and TRBJ2-1; maybe TRBD2 (5 bases). V was pared by 4 bases and J by 7 bases, with 11 bases between. Looked up from germline, CDR1 is SGHNT and CDR2 is YENEEA. The CDR3 has 13 amino acids. In DNA, the CDR3 is TGTGCCAGCAGCTCCCCGACGGGGAATGAGCAGTTCTTC. Protein sequence: CASSSPTGNEQFF.

The V gene is TRBV4-1, the J gene TRBJ1-1, with D possibly matching TRBD1 (5 bases). This CDR3 has 15 residues. Trimming removed 0 bases at V and 5 bases at J, with 13 bases between. Germline CDR1 reads MGHRA; CDR2 reads YSYEKL. The CDR3 nucleotides are TGCGCCAGCAGCCAAGATCTGGAGGGGTTGACTGAAGCTTTCTTT. Translating gives CASSQDLEGLTEAFF.

The sample holds one count of this clone. V usage is TRBV7-9 and J usage is TRBJ2-7; TRBD1 agrees at 10 bases. The V gene end was trimmed by 6 bases and the J gene end by 3 bases; junction bases not matched to a gene: 5. Germline CDR1 SEHNR, CDR2 FQNEAQ (reference sequence). The length of the CDR3 is 14 residues. CDR3 in DNA: TGTGCCAGCAGGTCGACAGGGGGCAACTACGAGCAGTACTTC. Protein sequence: CASRSTGGNYEQYF.

V is TRBV7-3 and J is TRBJ2-3, with 11 bases identical to TRBD2. The junction had 16 bases not matched to a gene; V was cut back by 1 base and J by 4 bases. Germline-derived CDR1 and CDR2 are SGHTA and FQGTGA. This CDR3 is built from 20 residues. CDR3 nucleotides: TGTGCCAGCAGCTTAATAAGTACTAGCGGGAGTCTTAGGGGTGCAGATACGCAGTATTTT. This codes for CASSLISTSGSLRGADTQYF.

This rearrangement joins TRBV4-3 to TRBJ1-3; TRBD1 is a possible D gene (5 bases). This CDR3 is built from 15 residues. Germline V CDR1 and CDR2: LGHNA, YSLEER. Trimming removed 0 bases at V and 8 bases at J, with 14 bases between. CDR3 coding DNA: TGCGCCAGCAGCCAAGATCGGGGGTGGAGAGACACCATATATTTT. Its protein is CASSQDRGWRDTIYF.

The chain couples TRBV7-2 to TRBJ2-5; 9 nucleotides match TRBD2. The CDR3 spans 14 residues. CDR1 SGHTA and CDR2 FQGNSA come from the germline V gene. J was trimmed by 4 bases and V by 5 bases; bases with no gene match: 5. The CDR3 protein is CASSPGLATETQYF. The CDR3 nucleotides read TGTGCCAGCAGCCCCGGACTAGCGACAGAGACCCAGTACTTC.

This rearrangement joins TRBV4-1 to TRBJ1-5; perhaps TRBD1 as D (5 bases). The CDR3 has 15 residues. V lost 0 bases and J 6 bases, leaving 12 bases between the germline ends. The germline gives CDR1 MGHRA, CDR2 YSYEKL. The CDR3 region is CASSQDPGDGQPQHF. Written as DNA, the CDR3 is TGCGCCAGCAGCCAAGATCCGGGGGACGGTCAGCCCCAGCATTTT.

This clone was recorded once. The chain joins TRBV23-1 to TRBJ2-3; 11 bases fit TRBD2. TRBV23-1 is labeled an ORF, and its function is uncertain. The CDR3 is made up of 19 amino acids. After removal of 4 bases from V and 2 bases from J, the junction contained 14 bases not matched to a gene. CDR3 residues: CASSPPFLAGGPPTDTQYF. DNA for the CDR3: TGCGCCAGCAGTCCCCCTTTCTTAGCGGGAGGGCCTCCCACAGATACGCAGTATTTT.

The chain couples TRBV9 to TRBJ1-1, with 9 bases lining up with TRBD1. The ends lost 0 bases at V and 4 bases at J; junction bases unmatched: 4. In germline, CDR1 is SGDLS, CDR2 YYNGEE. The CDR3 is made up of 15 amino acids. CDR3 amino acids: CASSVAGTGLTEAFF. Written as DNA, the CDR3 is TGTGCCAGCAGCGTAGCCGGGACAGGGCTCACTGAAGCTTTCTTT.

The chain carries TRBV5-1 and TRBJ1-4, with no clear D. Trimming removed 0 bases at V and 5 bases at J, with 8 bases between. The germline V gene encodes CDR1 SGHRS and CDR2 YFSETQ. The CDR3 loop spans 14 amino acids. CDR3 sequence reads: CASSLDSSNEKLFF. The CDR3 DNA reads as TGCGCCAGCAGCTTGGACAGTTCAAATGAAAAACTGTTTTTT.

The DNA for the CDR3 is TGTGCCAGCAGCCTCGCAGGGGGCGCTGGTAGTGGCTACACCTTC. Translation gives CASSLAGGAGSGYTF. The chain combines TRBV5-6 with TRBJ1-2; TRBD1 agrees at 8 bases. Germline V gene sequence: CDR1 SGHDT, CDR2 YYEEEE. Trimming cost V 4 bases and J 7 bases; bases outside gene matches: 12. This CDR3 contains 15 residues.

The gene calls are TRBV4-3 and TRBJ1-2; tentatively, D is TRBD1 (5 bases). The ends were cut back, 5 bases at V and 1 base at J, with 14 bases in the middle. Looked up from germline, CDR1 is LGHNA and CDR2 is YSLEER. The CDR3 spans 15 residues. The CDR3 here is CASSKGRDFNYGYTF. The CDR3 bases are TGCGCCAGCAGCAAAGGCAGGGATTTTAACTATGGCTACACCTTC.

The chain uses TRBV2 and TRBJ1-2; the D gene is possibly TRBD1 (6 bases). The germline V gene encodes CDR1 SNHLY and CDR2 FYNNEI. This CDR3 has 15 amino acids. V was shortened by 0 bases and J by 2 bases, with 10 bases between the two germline ends. Written as DNA, the CDR3 is TGTGCCAGCAGTGAAGCCCCGACAGGAAACTATGGCTACACCTTC. Amino acid sequence: CASSEAPTGNYGYTF.

V is TRBV11-3 and J is TRBJ2-1; 14 bases are shared with TRBD2. J was trimmed by 8 bases and V by 3 bases; bases with no gene match: 6. Germline lookup yields CDR1 SGHNT and CDR2 YENEEA. The CDR3 extends over 16 amino acids. The CDR3, as DNA: TGTGCCAGCAGCTTTAGAGGGACTAGCGGGAGTCATGAGCAGTTCTTC. It specifies CASSFRGTSGSHEQFF.

The V and J genes are TRBV5-1 and TRBJ2-1; 9 bases line up with TRBD2. Germline V lookup: CDR1 SGHRS, CDR2 YFSETQ. With 0 bases clipped from V and 2 bases from J, the junction kept 3 bases outside the gene matches. This CDR3 is 16 amino acids long. The CDR3 here is CASSLVGTSTYNEQFF. For the CDR3, the DNA is TGCGCCAGCAGCTTGGTGGGGACTAGCACCTACAATGAGCAGTTCTTC.

The chain employs TRBV11-3 and TRBJ1-1, with D unresolved. V was trimmed by 1 base and J by 5 bases, leaving 5 bases between them. The germline gives CDR1 SGHNT, CDR2 YENEEA. This CDR3 contains 12 residues. CDR3 loop: CASSLGLTEAFF. In DNA, the CDR3 is TGTGCCAGCAGCTTAGGTCTGACTGAAGCTTTCTTT.

The chain carries TRBV27 and TRBJ2-1, with 10 bases fitting TRBD1. Germline V gives CDR1 MNHEY, CDR2 SMNVEV (reference sequence). With 2 bases clipped from V and 4 bases from J, the junction kept 8 bases outside the gene matches. This CDR3 has 17 amino acids. This chain's CDR3 is CASSLLTGGQGYNEQFF. CDR3 nucleotides: TGTGCCAGCAGTTTACTTACCGGGGGACAGGGGTACAATGAGCAGTTCTTC.

J is TRBJ2-7 and V is TRBV7-9; a weak D match, TRBD1 (5 bases). Deletions cut 5 bases from V and 5 bases from J, with 16 bases between. This CDR3 comprises 14 residues. Germline lookup yields CDR1 SEHNR and CDR2 FQNEAQ (reference sequence). DNA of the CDR3: TGTGCCAGCAGCCCCATGGGGCGGCCTAACGAGCAGTACTTC. Protein: CASSPMGRPNEQYF.

This chain connects TRBV7-3 to TRBJ2-6; 12 bases line up with TRBD2. The CDR3 totals 18 residues. The germline gives CDR1 SGHTA, CDR2 FQGTGA. The trim removed 5 bases at V and 3 bases at J, leaving 8 bases unmatched. The CDR3 nucleotides read TGTGCCAGCAGCACTCCGGGACTAGCGGGTAGTGGGGCCAACGTCCTGACTTTC. Protein: CASSTPGLAGSGANVLTF.

In its sample, this clone was seen once. The chain employs TRBV27 and TRBJ2-5, with 9 bases lining up with TRBD1. This CDR3 is built from 18 residues. V shed 3 bases, J shed 1 base, and the junction held 12 bases outside the gene matches. Germline lookup yields CDR1 MNHEY and CDR2 SMNVEV (reference sequence). In DNA form, the CDR3 reads TGTGCCAGCAGTTTTAGTTTCGGGACAGGGAAACTCCAAGAGACCCAGTACTTC. Residues: CASSFSFGTGKLQETQYF.

The chain combines TRBV4-3 with TRBJ1-4; maybe TRBD1 (5 bases). This CDR3 is 16 amino acids long. V lost 0 bases and J lost 2, with 10 bases in between. Germline CDR1 is LGHNA and CDR2 is YSLEER. The chain's CDR3 is CASSQDPGGTNEKLFF. The DNA of the CDR3 is TGCGCCAGCAGCCAAGATCCTGGGGGGACTAATGAAAAACTGTTTTTT.

This rearrangement joins TRBV6-4 to TRBJ2-3; no definite D call. V was clipped by 5 bases and J by 0 bases, with 12 bases between them. This CDR3 is built from 15 residues. Germline V gives CDR1 MRHNA, CDR2 SNTAGT. The DNA for the CDR3 is TGTGCCAGCAGTTTTACGAAGACTAGCACAGATACGCAGTATTTT. As protein: CASSFTKTSTDTQYF.

The genes are TRBV9 and TRBJ2-3; TRBD2 aligns across 11 bases. After removal of 3 bases from V and 2 bases from J, the junction contained 11 bases not matched to a gene. CDR3 length: 18 residues. Germline CDR1 SGDLS, CDR2 YYNGEE. DNA of the CDR3: TGTGCCAGCAGCGCGGGCGAGGGACTAGCGGAGTTCACAGATACGCAGTATTTT. Translated: CASSAGEGLAEFTDTQYF. The full variable domain, rest sourced from reference TRBV9 and TRBJ2-3, is DSGVTQTPKHLITATGQRVTLRCSPRSGDLSVYWYQQSLDQGLQFLIQYYNGEERAKGNILERFSAQQFPDLHSELNLSSLELGDSALYFCASSAGEGLAEFTDTQYFGPGTRLTVL.

V is TRBV5-4 and J is TRBJ1-1; D uncertain. The CDR3 runs 13 residues. The germline gives CDR1 SGHNT, CDR2 YYREEE (reference sequence). The V end lost 3 bases, the J end lost 0 bases, and 6 bases lay between the germline ends. In DNA, the CDR3 is TGTGCCAGCAGCTCCACAGTGAACACTGAAGCTTTCTTT. Translating gives CASSSTVNTEAFF.

The chain is built from TRBV11-2 and TRBJ1-1; D ambiguous. There are 13 residues in the CDR3. V gave up 5 bases and J gave up 0 bases, with 7 bases separating them. Per germline, CDR1 SGHAT and CDR2 FQNNGV. This CDR3 reads CASSLTLNTEAFF. The CDR3 DNA reads as TGTGCCAGCAGCCTTACACTGAACACTGAAGCTTTCTTT.